Shown below are 4 T cell receptor beta chains from a single sample sequenced in a study of T cell responses to AZD1222 COVID-19 vaccine. Sequenced by immunoSEQ multiplex PCR; TCRdb stores in-frame clones only, minus some. Among approximately 110,000 clones listed, around 92% were seen once. The source material was peripheral blood, sampled on day 0 of AZD1222 vaccination. These receptors came from an adult in good health.

The chain is built from TRBV2 and TRBJ1-6; 7 bases align to TRBD1. CDR3 size: 15 residues. With V trimmed by 8 bases and J by 6 bases, 10 bases remained unmatched. In germline, CDR1 is SNHLY, CDR2 FYNNEI. The CDR3, as DNA: TGTGCCAGCTTCTGGGGGGGACAGCTTAATTCACCCCTCCACTTT. Translating it yields CASFWGGQLNSPLHF.

The chain joins TRBV30 to TRBJ2-7, with D perhaps matching TRBD2 (6 bases). The CDR3 has 15 amino acids. The germline V gene encodes CDR1 GTSNPN and CDR2 SVGIG (reference sequence). Trimming left V 5 bases short and J 3 bases short, with 20 bases between. The CDR3 region is CAWSRDLGARYEQYF. CDR3 nucleotides: TGTGCCTGGTCCCGGGACTTAGGGGCCCGCTACGAGCAGTACTTC. Looking up the rest from reference TRBV30 and TRBJ2-7 gives the full variable domain: SQTIHQWPATLVQPVGSPLSLECTVEGTSNPNLYWYRQAAGRGLQLLFYSVGIGQISSEVPQNLSASRPQDRQFILSSKKLLLSDSGFYLCAWSRDLGARYEQYFGPGTRLTVT.

The chain has TRBV11-3 and TRBJ1-1; D unclear. CDR3 length equals 12 residues. Germline-derived CDR1 and CDR2 are SGHNT and YENEEA. Trimming took 6 bases from V and 11 from J, leaving 16 bases between them. CDR3 nucleotides: TGTGCCAGCAGTGAGGACCGAGAGAGGGCTTTCTTT. Protein product: CASSEDRERAFF.

Written as DNA, the CDR3 is TGTGCCAGCAGTTACTCCGGACGGAATAATGAAAAACTGTTTTTT. Its protein product is CASSYSGRNNEKLFF. The chain is built from TRBV6-5 and TRBJ1-4, with D hard to call. CDR3 length equals 15 residues. Deletions cut 0 bases from V and 4 bases from J, with 9 bases between. Germline assignment: CDR1 MNHEY and CDR2 SVGAGI.